The T cell receptor (beta chain) described here comes from a study of molecular identifiers for immune sequencing clone quantification. Preparation of naive CD8 libraries involved roughly 19,000 to 1,100,000 sorted cells and 10%, 30% or 50% RNA. Using its own MiXCR run on the PCR reads, TCRdb lists one record per CDR3 protein. The repertoire consists of around 480,000 distinct CDR3 sequences, with 25% occurring once and the leading ten covering approximately 0.76%. Overall study findings and caveats: Jurkat TCR RNA spiked in from one cell (amid one million naive cells) was reportedly detectable.

This clonotype was counted many times. Its antigen is still unknown. What was sequenced was naive CD8+ T cells from blood, with Jurkat cell RNA spiked in. Subset denoted: FACS-sorted CD8+CD4-CCR7+CD45RA+ naive T cells. The source is a human donor in good health. Some libraries in this study had Jurkat cell RNA spiked in.

The CDR3 loop is CASTRSGARETQYF. Here the CDR3 DNA reads TGTGCCAGTACCCGTTCGGGGGCGCGAGAGACCCAGTACTTC. The chain combines TRBV19 with TRBJ2-5; D may be TRBD1 or TRBD2 (6 bases each). Trimming removed 7 bases from V and 4 bases from J, with 16 bases in between. CDR1 is LNHDA and CDR2 is SQIVND in the germline V gene (reference sequence). This CDR3 has 14 amino acids.